One and the same sample provided the 32 T cell receptor beta chains below, sequenced in a study of control samples from healthy donors and cancer patients. Here immunoSEQ multiplex PCR was the method, and the copy in TCRdb shows in-frame clones only, minus some. The table records 150,000 to 200,000 clones, around 92% of them present only once. The material sequenced was blood. These receptors were obtained from a middle-aged woman in good health.

The table lists this clone with a count of one. The chain uses TRBV5-1 and TRBJ2-1, with TRBD2 matching 10 bases. Germline loops: CDR1 SGHRS, CDR2 YFSETQ. The length of the CDR3 is 16 residues. J gave up 3 bases and V 4 bases, and 7 bases lay outside the gene matches. CDR3 loop: CASSLTGTSVYNEQFF. The CDR3, as DNA: TGCGCCAGCAGCCTCACCGGGACTAGCGTCTACAATGAGCAGTTCTTC.

This clone appeared a single time. The chain links TRBV6-5 to TRBJ1-1, with TRBD1 identical over 8 bases. The CDR3 length is 14 residues. V was pared by 3 bases and J by 1 base, with 1 base of the junction left unmatched. Germline CDR1 MNHEY, CDR2 SVGAGI. CDR3 DNA: TGTGCCAGCAGTTATGACAGGGGGAACACTGAAGCTTTCTTT. This sequence encodes CASSYDRGNTEAFF.

The V gene is TRBV2, the J gene TRBJ2-3; the D is unclear. V shed 3 bases and J shed 3 bases, with 7 bases lying between them. Germline V gene sequence: CDR1 SNHLY, CDR2 FYNNEI. The CDR3 has 13 amino acids. The CDR3 region is CASSEDPTDTQYF. The CDR3 DNA sequence: TGTGCCAGCAGTGAGGATCCTACAGATACGCAGTATTTT.

The CDR3 sequence is CASSYSTGLQETQYF. CDR3 coding DNA: TGTGCCAGCAGTTACAGTACGGGACTCCAAGAGACCCAGTACTTC. This sequence joins TRBV6-2 or TRBV6-3 and TRBJ2-5, with a tentative D call TRBD2 (6 bases). Germline V gives CDR1 MNHEY, CDR2 SVGEGT. The CDR3 is 15 amino acids. Trimming shortened V by 2 bases and J by 1 base, and 11 bases separated the two germline ends.

The chain couples TRBV3-1 (or the pseudogene TRBV3-2) to TRBJ1-2; TRBD1 is a possible D gene (5 bases). CDR1 and CDR2 from the germline V gene are LGHDT and YNNKEL (reference sequence). V lost 3 bases and J lost 5, with 13 bases in between. CDR3 length: 14 residues. CDR3 nucleotides: TGTGCCAGCAGCCACTTTGAGCCAGGGTATGGCTACACCTTC. The encoded protein is CASSHFEPGYGYTF.

V usage is TRBV19 and J usage is TRBJ1-1; no firm D call. V gave up 3 bases and J gave up 5 bases, with 10 bases separating them. CDR3 size: 13 residues. Germline V gene data show CDR1 as LNHDA and CDR2 as SQIVND (reference sequence). CDR3 DNA sequence: TGTGCCAGTAGTATCGTGCGGGAGACTGAAGCTTTCTTT. Residues: CASSIVRETEAFF.

The CDR3: CASSPWGRISGNTIYF. Here the CDR3 DNA reads TGTGCCAGCAGCCCATGGGGCAGGATCTCTGGAAACACCATATATTTT. This chain joins TRBV11-2 and TRBJ1-3; a weak D match, TRBD1 (5 bases). CDR3 length equals 16 residues. In germline, CDR1 is SGHAT, CDR2 FQNNGV. V was clipped by 5 bases and J by 0 bases, with 14 bases between them. Full variable domain (rest looked up from reference TRBV11-2 and TRBJ1-3): EAGVAQSPRYKIIEKRQSVAFWCNPISGHATLYWYQQILGQGPKLLIQFQNNGVVDDSQLPKDRFSAERLKGVDSTLKIQPAKLEDSAVYLCASSPWGRISGNTIYFGEGSWLTVV.

This sequence joins TRBV29-1 and TRBJ2-3; 10 positions agree with TRBD2. V dropped 4 bases and J dropped 7; count of bases not matched to a gene: 8. From germline, CDR1 is SQVTM and CDR2 ANQGSEA. The CDR3 runs to 14 residues. CDR3 protein: CSVGVAGGLNTQYF. The CDR3 coding sequence is TGCAGCGTTGGTGTAGCGGGGGGACTAAATACGCAGTATTTT.

The chain employs TRBV9 and TRBJ2-7; TRBD1 matches 7 bases. There are 14 residues in the CDR3. The V gene end was trimmed by 4 bases and the J gene end by 5 bases; junction bases not matched to a gene: 9. CDR1 and CDR2 from the germline V gene are SGDLS and YYNGEE. The CDR3: CASSPRQGRDEQYF. The CDR3 region has the DNA TGTGCCAGCAGCCCCCGACAGGGAAGAGACGAGCAGTACTTC.

The chain is built from TRBV6-5 and TRBJ2-7; D unresolved. Trimming shortened V by 4 bases and J by 3 bases, and 10 bases separated the two germline ends. The length of the CDR3 is 13 residues. Germline CDR1 is MNHEY and CDR2 is SVGAGI. The CDR3 DNA follows: TGTGCCAGCAGTTCTCGCGGCAGCTACGAGCAGTACTTC. It translates to CASSSRGSYEQYF.

This chain joins TRBV7-9 and TRBJ1-2; 10 bases are shared with TRBD1. The CDR3 is 14 residues long. J gave up 7 bases and V 3 bases, and 5 bases lay outside the gene matches. Germline loops: CDR1 SEHNR, CDR2 FQNEAQ (reference sequence). The CDR3 sequence: CASSFAGTGAGYTF. The CDR3 DNA follows: TGTGCCAGCAGCTTTGCCGGGACAGGGGCTGGCTACACCTTC.

The table lists this clone with a count of one. The chain combines TRBV19 with TRBJ1-2; D unresolved. Germline V CDR1 and CDR2: LNHDA, SQIVND (reference sequence). Trimming pared 3 bases from V and 3 bases from J, leaving 11 bases between. CDR3 length: 14 amino acids. CDR3 sequence reads: CASSITGYDYGYTF. In DNA, the CDR3 is TGTGCCAGTAGTATTACCGGGTACGACTATGGCTACACCTTC.

This chain joins TRBV10-3 and TRBJ1-1, with TRBD1 matching 9 bases. The CDR3 is made up of 14 amino acids. Germline V CDR1 and CDR2: ENHRY, SYGVKD. V trimming: 0 bases; J trimming: 11 bases; junction bases outside the gene matches: 7. The CDR3 sequence is CAISESGTGFGAFF. Written as DNA, the CDR3 is TGTGCCATCAGTGAGTCCGGGACAGGGTTTGGCGCTTTCTTT.

The CDR3 protein is CATSGVSETAITYEQYF. DNA for the CDR3: TGTGCCACCAGCGGGGTGTCTGAGACCGCTATCACCTACGAGCAGTACTTC. The V and J genes are TRBV15 and TRBJ2-7; D unresolved. V gave up 5 bases and J gave up 2 bases, with 22 bases separating them. CDR1 is LNHNV and CDR2 is YYDKDF in the germline V gene (reference sequence). CDR3 size: 17 residues.

The chain links TRBV29-1 to TRBJ2-2; 12 nucleotides align to TRBD2. This CDR3 has 14 amino acids. The germline V gene encodes CDR1 SQVTM and CDR2 ANQGSEA. The CDR3 is CVSSGGAPTGELFF. The CDR3 nucleotides are TGCGTATCTAGCGGGGGGGCCCCCACCGGGGAGCTGTTTTTT.

The rearrangement links TRBV6-5 to TRBJ2-6; D is unresolved. In germline, CDR1 is MNHEY, CDR2 SVGAGI. V was cut by 9 bases and J by 3 bases, with 9 bases left in between. This CDR3 comprises 13 residues. The DNA for the CDR3 is TGTGCCAGTAGGAGTGGTGGGGCCAACGTCCTGACTTTC. The encoded protein is CASRSGGANVLTF.

This chain joins TRBV18 and TRBJ1-1; no definite D call. This CDR3 is 12 amino acids long. Germline values: CDR1 KGHSH, CDR2 LQKENI. Between the trimmed V and J ends, which lost 8 bases and 4 bases, there was a span of 11 bases. The CDR3 DNA sequence: TGTGCCAGCGCTAGTGAGGGCACTGAAGCTTTCTTT. Its protein product is CASASEGTEAFF.

The chain is built from TRBV19 and TRBJ2-5; the D gene is possibly TRBD1 (6 bases). The germline V gene has CDR1 LNHDA and CDR2 SQIVND (reference sequence). V lost 1 base and J 0 bases, leaving 12 bases between the germline ends. The CDR3 spans 16 residues. The CDR3 DNA is TGTGCCAGTAGTATAGGGCAGGGGACGGACCAAGAGACCCAGTACTTC. As protein: CASSIGQGTDQETQYF.

CDR3 amino acids: CASSRSGDTQYF. The CDR3 region has the DNA TGTGCCAGCAGCCGTAGTGGCGATACGCAGTATTTT. This chain links TRBV12-3 or TRBV12-4 with TRBJ2-3, with D unclear. V gave up 6 bases and J gave up 6 bases, with 10 bases separating them. This CDR3 contains 12 residues.

The chain recombines TRBV7-6 with TRBJ2-3; TRBD2 agrees at 10 bases. The junction had 6 bases not matched to a gene; V was cut back by 4 bases and J by 2 bases. The germline gives CDR1 SGHVS, CDR2 FNYEAQ. This CDR3 region has 16 residues. DNA of the CDR3: TGTGCCAGCAGCTCCGTACTAGCGGGGTCCACAGATACGCAGTATTTT. It yields the protein CASSSVLAGSTDTQYF.

The gene calls are TRBV5-5 and TRBJ1-6, with TRBD1 matching over 7 bases. CDR1 SGHKS and CDR2 YYEKEE come from the germline V gene (reference sequence). Trimming took 0 bases from V and 10 from J; bases not matched to a gene: 10. The CDR3 covers 16 residues. CDR3 sequence reads: CASSLELQGVKSPLHF. CDR3 in DNA: TGTGCCAGCAGCTTGGAGCTCCAGGGGGTAAAGTCACCCCTCCACTTT.

Only one count was recorded for this clone. V usage is TRBV15 and J usage is TRBJ1-1; D might be TRBD1 (6 bases). The CDR3 contains 15 residues. Germline CDR1 LNHNV, CDR2 YYDKDF (reference sequence). V lost 6 bases and J lost 4, with 18 bases in between. The CDR3 spells CATSKNREKVTEAFF. In DNA form, the CDR3 reads TGTGCCACCAGTAAAAACAGGGAAAAGGTCACTGAAGCTTTCTTT.

The chain couples TRBV5-5 to TRBJ1-2; D remains unclear. V lost 5 bases to trimming and J lost 7 bases, with 12 bases between them. This CDR3 is built from 12 residues. CDR1 is SGHKS and CDR2 is YYEKEE in the germline V gene (reference sequence). In nucleotides, the CDR3 is TGTGCCAGCAGTCCCGAGTTGTTTGGCTACACCTTC. Protein product: CASSPELFGYTF.

This chain uses TRBV5-1 with TRBJ1-1; D not certain. Germline V CDR1 and CDR2: SGHRS, YFSETQ. V was cut by 4 bases and J by 10 bases, with 14 bases left in between. The CDR3 contains 12 residues. DNA for the CDR3: TGCGCCAGCAGCGCCTCGGCTGAAGTAGCTTTCTTT. It encodes CASSASAEVAFF. Combining the CDR3 with reference TRBV5-1 and TRBJ1-1 gives the whole variable domain KAGVTQTPRYLIKTRGQQVTLSCSPISGHRSVSWYQQTPGQGLQFLFEYFSETQRNKGNFPGRFSGRQFSNSRSEMNVSTLELGDSALYLCASSASAEVAFFGQGTRLTVV.

Turning to this clone: At the DNA level, this CDR3 is encoded by other sequences in the same sample as well. The chain links TRBV4-1 to TRBJ1-5; D might be TRBD1 (5 bases). CDR1 is MGHRA and CDR2 is YSYEKL in the germline V gene. The CDR3 contains 14 residues. Trimming stripped 6 bases from V and 3 bases from J, with 12 bases between. The CDR3 loop reads CASSPGGSNQPQHF. Written as DNA, the CDR3 is TGCGCCAGCAGTCCTGGGGGGTCCAATCAGCCCCAGCATTTT.

This chain uses TRBV11-2 with TRBJ1-6; D is unclear. The CDR3 runs to 13 residues. CDR1 is SGHAT and CDR2 is FQNNGV in the germline V gene. The V and J ends lost 5 bases and 7 bases respectively, with 9 bases between them. In nucleotides, the CDR3 is TGTGCCAGCAGCCCCGTTAGGAATTCACCCCTCCACTTT. This encodes CASSPVRNSPLHF.

This clone occurred once. The chain combines TRBV29-1 with TRBJ1-3, with D uncertain. Germline values: CDR1 SQVTM, CDR2 ANQGSEA. Trimming pared 3 bases from V and 0 bases from J, leaving 6 bases between. The CDR3 loop spans 13 amino acids. The CDR3 loop is CSVESGSGNTIYF. DNA of the CDR3: TGCAGCGTTGAGTCAGGCTCTGGAAACACCATATATTTT.

The rearrangement uses TRBV11-2 and TRBJ2-5; D unclear. The germline V and J ends were trimmed by 5 bases and 5 bases, with 12 bases remaining between them. Germline CDR1 and CDR2: SGHAT and FQNNGV. This CDR3 has 13 residues. The CDR3 protein is CASSPLVEETQYF. DNA for the CDR3: TGTGCCAGCAGCCCGTTGGTTGAGGAGACCCAGTACTTC.

This chain uses TRBV4-1 with TRBJ2-1, with 9 bases lining up with TRBD1. Germline V lookup: CDR1 MGHRA, CDR2 YSYEKL. J was trimmed by 3 bases and V by 0 bases; bases with no gene match: 6. The CDR3 extends over 17 amino acids. DNA for the CDR3: TGCGCCAGCAGCCAAGACGAGACAGGGGGAAACTACAATGAGCAGTTCTTC. This gives the protein CASSQDETGGNYNEQFF.

This clone came up once. The V call is TRBV5-6, the J call TRBJ2-2; D unresolved. V was trimmed by 2 bases and J by 0 bases, leaving 11 bases between them. Germline V gene sequence: CDR1 SGHDT, CDR2 YYEEEE. The CDR3 has 16 amino acids. The CDR3 reads CASSFLGLANTGELFF. The CDR3 DNA reads TGTGCCAGCAGCTTCTTGGGTCTAGCGAACACCGGGGAGCTGTTTTTT.

The CDR3 nucleotides read TGTGCCAGTAGTATCCGACAGGGTCAGGCTTTCTTT. The encoded protein is CASSIRQGQAFF. This rearrangement joins TRBV19 to TRBJ1-1; 7 bases are a match to TRBD1. Germline CDR1 reads LNHDA; CDR2 reads SQIVND (reference sequence). Trimming cost V 3 bases and J 11 bases; bases outside gene matches: 6. The CDR3 extends over 12 amino acids.

The chain recombines TRBV12-3 or TRBV12-4 with TRBJ1-1; D gene uncertain. The CDR3 extends over 13 amino acids. Trimming cost V 3 bases and J 4 bases, with 9 bases left between them. The CDR3, as DNA: TGTGCCAGCAGTTTGGGTATAGGCACTGAAGCTTTCTTT. It yields the protein CASSLGIGTEAFF.